These T cell receptor beta chains were read from a single sample in a study of blood T cells in healthy people across ages. TCRdb itself ran the 5' RACE reads through MiXCR, one entry per CDR3 protein. The data contain 950,000 to 1,200,000 distinct CDR3 sequences, more than 30% of them singletons. The sample consisted of blood. The origin of the receptors is a young man in good health. Both conserved end residues are part of each CDR3. Fields, in order: clone size, V gene, D gene, J gene, CDR3 DNA, CDR3 protein. D genes are given only for firm matches. Where a row states a size, it is once, few, many or the class of an expanded clone; other rows omit it.

abundance: .; v_gene: TRBV29-1; d_gene: TRBD2; j_gene: TRBJ2-7; CDR3nt: TGCAGCGTTGCCCCGGTCGGGAGGGAGCAGTACTTC; CDR3aa: CSVAPVGREQYF
abundance: few; v_gene: TRBV2; d_gene: TRBD1; j_gene: TRBJ2-5; CDR3nt: TGTGCCAGCAGTGCTCTCCCAGGGGGCTACCAAGAGACCCAGTACTTC; CDR3aa: CASSALPGGYQETQYF
abundance: .; v_gene: TRBV4-1; d_gene: TRBD1; j_gene: TRBJ1-3; CDR3nt: TGCGCCAGCTCGAAGGGACAGGGGGCGGACACCATATATTTT; CDR3aa: CASSKGQGADTIYF
abundance: .; v_gene: TRBV5-1; d_gene: .; j_gene: TRBJ2-1; CDR3nt: TGCGCCAGCAGCCCCAAAACAGCAACGGACTCTAGCCCGTTCTTC; CDR3aa: CASSPKTATDSSPFF
abundance: many; v_gene: TRBV7-6; d_gene: .; j_gene: TRBJ2-3; CDR3nt: TGTGCCAGCAGCCCCGCTACTACTTCTAGCACAGATACGCAGTATTTT; CDR3aa: CASSPATTSSTDTQYF
abundance: .; v_gene: TRBV5-1; d_gene: .; j_gene: TRBJ1-5; CDR3nt: TGCGCCAGCAGTTTATCGTGGGGTCGGCCCCAGCATTTT; CDR3aa: CASSLSWGRPQHF
abundance: few; v_gene: TRBV24-1; d_gene: .; j_gene: TRBJ1-2; CDR3nt: TGTGCCACCGGGACGGAAAACTATGGCTACACCTTC; CDR3aa: CATGTENYGYTF
abundance: .; v_gene: TRBV3-1; d_gene: .; j_gene: TRBJ2-2; CDR3nt: TGTGCCAGCAGCCAAGGGATCGTGGGCACCGGGGAGCTGTTTTTT; CDR3aa: CASSQGIVGTGELFF
abundance: many; v_gene: TRBV12-3/TRBV12-4; d_gene: .; j_gene: TRBJ1-2; CDR3nt: TGTGCCAGCAGTTTACAGGTTGGGTATGGCTACACCTTC; CDR3aa: CASSLQVGYGYTF
abundance: few; v_gene: TRBV20-1; d_gene: .; j_gene: TRBJ2-1; CDR3nt: TGCAGTGCTAGACCGGAGGGAAGGCGGGGGCTATACAATGAGCAGTTCTTC; CDR3aa: CSARPEGRRGLYNEQFF
abundance: .; v_gene: TRBV6-2/TRBV6-3; d_gene: .; j_gene: TRBJ2-7; CDR3nt: TGTGCCAGCAGTTACTCTTTGACAAGCAGCTCCTACGAGCAGTACTTC; CDR3aa: CASSYSLTSSSYEQYF